This T cell receptor beta chain was identified in a study of blood T cell repertoires in COVID-19. Study-level information: Some COVID-19 samples were acute and others convalescent; all came from the United States, Italy and Spain. The cDNA or gDNA used as material had been derived from T cells, B-cell-depleted T cells, or PBMCs.

Losses at the gene ends were 3 bases for V and 5 bases for J; bases not matched to a gene: 4. CDR1 and CDR2 from the germline V gene are SGHTA and FQGNSA. CDR3 size: 14 residues. As originally analysed: Quantification of nucleated cells was approximated via reference gene primer amplification. TCRdb's copy holds only in-frame clones and misses some; the assay was immunoSEQ multiplex PCR. Clone size and the V and J calls come from that table; the DNA yielded D and trimming. Found here are 410,000 or so clones, roughly 90% of them singletons; the top ten hold around 1.5%. As concerns this clone: Other DNA sequences of this sample code for an identical CDR3.

While infection was still active, Seattle patients were enrolled and then followed longitudinally. Sequenced sample: peripheral blood. This TCR came from a woman in her 40s with COVID-19, enrolled during active disease. The J gene is TRBJ1-1, the V gene TRBV7-2; 9 bases match TRBD1. CDR3 amino acids: CASSLDRGGTEAFF. Written as DNA, the CDR3 is TGTGCCAGCAGCTTGGACAGGGGAGGTACTGAAGCTTTCTTT.